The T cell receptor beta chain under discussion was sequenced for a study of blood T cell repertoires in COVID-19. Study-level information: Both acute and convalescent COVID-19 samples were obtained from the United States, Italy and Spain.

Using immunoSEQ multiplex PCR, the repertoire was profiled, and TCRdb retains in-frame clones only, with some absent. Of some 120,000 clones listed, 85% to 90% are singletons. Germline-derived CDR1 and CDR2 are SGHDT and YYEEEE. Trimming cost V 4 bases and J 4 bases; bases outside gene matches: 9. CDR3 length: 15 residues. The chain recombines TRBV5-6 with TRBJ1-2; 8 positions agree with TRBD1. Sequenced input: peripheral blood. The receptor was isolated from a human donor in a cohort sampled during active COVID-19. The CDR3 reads CASSAGTGQAYGYTF. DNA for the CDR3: TGTGCCAGCAGCGCCGGGACGGGACAGGCCTATGGCTACACCTTC.